The 4 T cell receptor beta chains presented below share a single source sample, sequenced in a study of PD-L1 blockade in urothelial cancer. The table came from immunoSEQ multiplex PCR; TCRdb's copy has only in-frame clones and leaves some out. The data show 25,000 to 35,000 clones, 85% to 90% seen once. Sequenced here: PBMCs, sampled around atezolizumab (anti-PD-L1) treatment. The receptor source for this set is a man aged 45-65 years with urothelial cancer.

This chain joins TRBV30 and TRBJ2-3; TRBD1 agrees at 7 bases. The germline V gene encodes CDR1 GTSNPN and CDR2 SVGIG (reference sequence). The ends lost 7 bases at V and 2 bases at J; junction bases unmatched: 6. The CDR3 consists of 13 residues. The CDR3 DNA follows: TGTGCCTCACAGGGGACCTACACAGATACGCAGTATTTT. This codes for CASQGTYTDTQYF.

The genes are TRBV30 and TRBJ2-6; TRBD2 aligns across 12 bases. Germline V gives CDR1 GTSNPN, CDR2 SVGIG (reference sequence). Unmatched junction bases numbered 10, after V lost 4 bases and J lost 6 bases. The length of the CDR3 is 17 residues. This CDR3 reads CAWTSGGDFGVANVLTF. CDR3 coding DNA: TGTGCCTGGACTAGCGGGGGGGATTTCGGTGTGGCCAACGTCCTGACTTTC.

The chain uses TRBV4-2 and TRBJ2-1, with D maybe TRBD2 (5 bases). The CDR3 has 15 residues. CDR1 and CDR2 from the germline V gene are LGHNA and YNFKEQ. V was cut by 2 bases and J by 3 bases, with 11 bases left in between. This CDR3 reads CASSQPNRDYNEQFF. Written as DNA, the CDR3 is TGTGCCAGCAGCCAACCAAACCGGGACTACAATGAGCAGTTCTTC.

The chain couples TRBV28 to TRBJ2-5, with 8 bases identical to TRBD1. The V gene's germline CDR1 is MDHEN and CDR2 SYDVKM. The CDR3 has 16 residues. V dropped 0 bases and J dropped 6; count of bases not matched to a gene: 9. The chain's CDR3 is CASSLWGEGQGKTQYF. CDR3 coding DNA: TGTGCCAGCAGTTTATGGGGGGAAGGACAGGGAAAGACCCAGTACTTC.